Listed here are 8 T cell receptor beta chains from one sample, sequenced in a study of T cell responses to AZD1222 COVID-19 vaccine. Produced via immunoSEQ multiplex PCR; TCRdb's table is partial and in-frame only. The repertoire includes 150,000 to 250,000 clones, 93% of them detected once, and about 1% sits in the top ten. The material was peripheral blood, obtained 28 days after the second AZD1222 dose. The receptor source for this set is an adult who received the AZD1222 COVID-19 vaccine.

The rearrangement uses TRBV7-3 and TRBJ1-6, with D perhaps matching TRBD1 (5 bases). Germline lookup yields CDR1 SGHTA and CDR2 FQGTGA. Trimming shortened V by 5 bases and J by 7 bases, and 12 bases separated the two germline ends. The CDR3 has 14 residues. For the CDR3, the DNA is TGTGCCAGCAGCCTCGGGGGTGTAAATTCACCCCTCCACTTT. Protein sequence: CASSLGGVNSPLHF.

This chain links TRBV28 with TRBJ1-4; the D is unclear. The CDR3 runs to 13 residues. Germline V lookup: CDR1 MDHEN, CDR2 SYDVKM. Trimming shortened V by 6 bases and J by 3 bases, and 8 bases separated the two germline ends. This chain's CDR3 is CASSLRPNEKLFF. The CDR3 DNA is TGTGCCAGCAGCTTACGCCCTAATGAAAAACTGTTTTTT.

This chain's CDR3 is CASSAGGGQGTRTF. The CDR3 DNA reads as TGTGCCAGTAGTGCCGGCGGGGGACAGGGGACGAGAACCTTC. This chain connects TRBV19 to TRBJ1-2; 10 positions match TRBD1. Germline V lookup: CDR1 LNHDA, CDR2 SQIVND (reference sequence). The CDR3 runs to 14 residues. Trimming at V came to 5 bases and at J to 14 bases, leaving 14 bases not matched to a gene.

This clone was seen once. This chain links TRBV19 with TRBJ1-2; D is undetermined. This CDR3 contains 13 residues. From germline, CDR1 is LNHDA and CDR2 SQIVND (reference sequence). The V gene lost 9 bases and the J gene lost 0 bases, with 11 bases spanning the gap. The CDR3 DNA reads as TGTGCCAGCAATAATCCCACTAACTATGGCTACACCTTC. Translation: CASNNPTNYGYTF.

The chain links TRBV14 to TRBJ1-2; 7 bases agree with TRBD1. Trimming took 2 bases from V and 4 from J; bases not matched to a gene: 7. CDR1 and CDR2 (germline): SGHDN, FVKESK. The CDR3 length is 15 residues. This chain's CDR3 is CASSQYRGYGYGYTF. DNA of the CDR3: TGTGCCAGCAGCCAATACAGGGGCTACGGCTATGGCTACACCTTC.

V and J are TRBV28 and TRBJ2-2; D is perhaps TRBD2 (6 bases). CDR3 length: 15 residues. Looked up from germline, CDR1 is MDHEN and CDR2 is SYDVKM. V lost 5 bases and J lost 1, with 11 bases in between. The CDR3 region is CASSNPGVNTGELFF. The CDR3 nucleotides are TGTGCCAGCAGTAACCCGGGAGTGAACACCGGGGAGCTGTTTTTT.

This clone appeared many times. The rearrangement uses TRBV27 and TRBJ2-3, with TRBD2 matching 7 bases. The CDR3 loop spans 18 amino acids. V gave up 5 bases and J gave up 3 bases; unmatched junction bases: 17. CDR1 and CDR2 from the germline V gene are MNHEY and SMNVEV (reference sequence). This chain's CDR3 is CASSQRRRGLGSTDTQYF. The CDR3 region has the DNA TGTGCCAGCAGTCAAAGGCGGCGGGGGTTGGGGTCGACAGATACGCAGTATTTT.

CDR3: CASSLRAGMNTEAFF. CDR3 DNA: TGTGCCAGCTCGCTCCGGGCAGGGATGAACACTGAAGCTTTCTTT. The chain combines TRBV18 with TRBJ1-1; perhaps TRBD1 as D (5 bases). In germline, CDR1 is KGHSH, CDR2 LQKENI. The CDR3 is made up of 15 amino acids. Deletions cut 6 bases from V and 0 bases from J, with 14 bases between. Looking up the rest from reference TRBV18 and TRBJ1-1 gives the full variable domain: NAGVMQNPRHLVRRRGQEARLRCSPMKGHSHVYWYRQLPEEGLKFMVYLQKENIIDESGMPKERFSAEFPKEGPSILRIQQVVRGDSAAYFCASSLRAGMNTEAFFGQGTRLTVV.